A single count supports the clone carrying this TCR beta chain. Its antigen is not known. This entry belongs to a study of shared clonotypes between healthy human individuals. Study-level background: Per-donor plates numbered three CD4 naive, three CD4 memory, two CD8 naive and one CD8 memory.

In germline, CDR1 is LGHNA, CDR2 YNFKEQ. This CDR3 is built from 16 residues. With V trimmed by 4 bases and J by 8 bases, 14 bases remained unmatched. Assay: immunoSEQ multiplex PCR; the TCRdb copy retains only in-frame clones and omits some. This sample has about 2.3 million clones, with just under 95% found just once. Overall study findings and caveats: Estimated clonotype richness was generally higher in naive than memory subsets. Naive CD4 clonotypes were shared across several donors at roughly 4.6%.

Sample: naive CD4+ T cells from PBMCs. The subset is: CD45RA+ positively selected. The TCR sequence derives from a man aged 18-30 years in good health. Some clones in this sample may be carry-over from other donors' samples. The chain recombines TRBV4-2 with TRBJ1-3; 7 bases match TRBD1. In DNA form, the CDR3 reads TGTGCCAGCAGCCTAGGGGGCGATCCGGGGTTTGACACCATATATTTT. Protein sequence: CASSLGGDPGFDTIYF.